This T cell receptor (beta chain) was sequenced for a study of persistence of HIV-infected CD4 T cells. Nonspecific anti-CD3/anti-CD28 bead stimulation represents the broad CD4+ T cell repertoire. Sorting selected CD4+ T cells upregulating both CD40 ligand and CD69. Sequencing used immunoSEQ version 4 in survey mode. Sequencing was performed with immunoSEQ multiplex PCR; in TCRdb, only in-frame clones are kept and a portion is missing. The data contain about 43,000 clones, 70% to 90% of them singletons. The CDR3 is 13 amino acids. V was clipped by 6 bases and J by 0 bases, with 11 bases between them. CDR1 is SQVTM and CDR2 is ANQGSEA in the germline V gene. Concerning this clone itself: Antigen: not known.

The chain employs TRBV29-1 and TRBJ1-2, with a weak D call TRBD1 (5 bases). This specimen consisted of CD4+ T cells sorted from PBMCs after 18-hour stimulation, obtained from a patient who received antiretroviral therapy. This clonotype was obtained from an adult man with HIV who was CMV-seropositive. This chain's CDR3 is CSVGTRANYGYTF. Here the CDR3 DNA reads TGCAGCGTGGGGACTCGAGCTAACTATGGCTACACCTTC.